These 24 T cell receptor beta chains came from one sample sequenced in a study of blood T cell repertoires in COVID-19. TCRdb's copy holds only in-frame clones and misses some; the assay was immunoSEQ multiplex PCR. The sample lists about 150,000 clones, approximately 80% seen once, with roughly 2.9% in the top ten. Source material: peripheral blood. These receptors all come from a woman aged 55-70 years with acute or convalescent COVID-19.

The chain has TRBV7-3 and TRBJ2-2; D gene ambiguous. CDR3 length: 13 amino acids. In germline, CDR1 is SGHTA, CDR2 FQGTGA. V shed 5 bases and J shed 1 base, with 5 bases lying between them. CDR3 sequence (DNA): TGTGCCAGCAGCCTACTGAACACCGGGGAGCTGTTTTTT. The encoded protein is CASSLLNTGELFF.

The chain combines TRBV12-3 or TRBV12-4 with TRBJ2-1; a possible D gene is TRBD2 (5 bases). The CDR3 is 11 amino acids. V lost 5 bases, J lost 15 bases, and 14 bases lay in between. CDR3 coding DNA: TGTGCCAGCAGTAGTTCCCGGAGGCTGTTCTTC. Translating it yields CASSSSRRLFF.

The genes are TRBV25-1 and TRBJ1-1; 8 nucleotides agree with TRBD1. The CDR3 is 14 residues long. V was pared by 1 base and J by 11 bases, with 9 bases of the junction left unmatched. The germline V gene encodes CDR1 MGHDK and CDR2 SYGVNS. The CDR3 DNA reads as TGTGCCAGCAGTGAATTCGCAGGGGGCGAGGAGGCTTTCTTT. It specifies CASSEFAGGEEAFF.

Comment on this clone: The identical CDR3 is also encoded by other nucleotide sequences in the sample. The chain is built from TRBV28 and TRBJ1-1; no clear D gene. Germline CDR1 MDHEN, CDR2 SYDVKM. CDR3 length: 14 amino acids. V lost 3 bases, J lost 1 base, and 9 bases lay in between. The chain's CDR3 is CASSLGQTNTEAFF. In DNA form, the CDR3 reads TGTGCCAGCAGTTTGGGCCAGACGAACACTGAAGCTTTCTTT. The variable domain in full, with the rest retrieved from reference TRBV28 and TRBJ1-1, is DVKVTQSSRYLVKRTGEKVFLECVQDMDHENMFWYRQDPGLGLRLIYFSYDVKMKEKGDIPEGYSVSREKKERFSLILESASTNQTSMYLCASSLGQTNTEAFFGQGTRLTVV.

V gene TRBV4-3 combines with J gene TRBJ2-1; a weak D match, TRBD2 (6 bases). This CDR3 spans 16 amino acids. V was clipped by 4 bases and J by 0 bases, with 13 bases between them. The germline V gene has CDR1 LGHNA and CDR2 YSLEER. CDR3 in amino acids: CASSPQAGSSYNEQFF. CDR3 DNA sequence: TGCGCCAGCAGCCCCCAGGCGGGGAGCTCCTACAATGAGCAGTTCTTC.

J is TRBJ2-3 and V is TRBV29-1; D possibly corresponds to TRBD1 (6 bases). Germline CDR1 is SQVTM and CDR2 is ANQGSEA. The CDR3 is made up of 17 amino acids. V gave up 2 bases and J gave up 4 bases, with 22 bases separating them. The CDR3 loop is CSVERRFGQGIADTQYF. CDR3 nucleotide sequence: TGCAGCGTTGAACGCCGATTCGGGCAGGGGATCGCAGATACGCAGTATTTT.

On this clone itself: Other DNA variants within this sample encode the same CDR3. This chain connects TRBV7-8 to TRBJ1-2; 8 bases map to TRBD1. V shed 5 bases, J shed 1 base, and the junction held 3 bases outside the gene matches. Germline CDR1 is SGHVS and CDR2 is FQNEAQ. There are 14 residues in the CDR3. The CDR3 sequence is CASSLGQGNYGYTF. The CDR3 coding sequence is TGTGCCAGCAGCCTCGGACAGGGTAACTATGGCTACACCTTC.

This chain connects TRBV7-9 to TRBJ1-4; 11 bases align to TRBD1. The V and J ends lost 8 bases and 0 bases, in that order; junction bases with no gene match: 8. The CDR3 contains 17 residues. Germline CDR1 is SEHNR and CDR2 is FQNEAQ (reference sequence). The CDR3 spells CASLSAGQGATNEKLFF. In nucleotides, the CDR3 is TGTGCCAGCTTGAGTGCGGGACAGGGGGCAACTAATGAAAAACTGTTTTTT.

CDR3 residues: CASSPSITGAGTEAFF. CDR3 in DNA: TGTGCCAGCTCACCATCAATTACAGGGGCCGGCACTGAAGCTTTCTTT. V is TRBV18 and J is TRBJ1-1, with 7 bases lining up with TRBD1. The junction had 10 bases not matched to a gene; V was cut back by 2 bases and J by 4 bases. CDR3 length: 16 residues. In germline, CDR1 is KGHSH, CDR2 LQKENI.

The chain combines TRBV18 with TRBJ2-7, with a weak D call TRBD2 (6 bases). The V end lost 3 bases, the J end lost 2 bases, and 17 bases lay between the germline ends. Germline loops: CDR1 KGHSH, CDR2 LQKENI. This CDR3 has 16 amino acids. DNA for the CDR3: TGTGCCAGCTCACCCCCAAGGCAGGGCGGGACCTACGAGCAGTACTTC. As protein: CASSPPRQGGTYEQYF.

The chain employs TRBV28 and TRBJ2-7; weak D call: TRBD2 (6 bases). This CDR3 region has 15 residues. Trimming pared 5 bases from V and 1 base from J, leaving 15 bases between. The germline V gene has CDR1 MDHEN and CDR2 SYDVKM. For the CDR3, the DNA is TGTGCCAGCAGTGCCGGAGGGGCTCATTCCTACGAGCAGTACTTC. This translates into CASSAGGAHSYEQYF.

The chain has TRBV24-1 and TRBJ1-3; tentative D call: TRBD1 (6 bases). The germline gives CDR1 KGHDR, CDR2 SFDVKD. V was cut by 2 bases and J by 0 bases, with 13 bases left in between. The CDR3 totals 17 residues. The DNA for the CDR3 is TGTGCCACCAGTGATTCACAGGGACGTAGCTCTGGAAACACCATATATTTT. Translated: CATSDSQGRSSGNTIYF.

The V call is TRBV13, the J call TRBJ2-7; D is unclear. Germline V gene sequence: CDR1 PRHDT, CDR2 FYEKMQ (reference sequence). The CDR3 has 14 residues. Trimming left V 5 bases short and J 3 bases short, with 14 bases between. This CDR3 reads CASSMSRLRYEQYF. The DNA for the CDR3 is TGTGCCAGCAGCATGTCACGGTTGCGCTACGAGCAGTACTTC.

This chain connects TRBV6-6 to TRBJ1-4, with a possible D match to TRBD1 (6 bases). Germline values: CDR1 MNHNY, CDR2 SVGAGI (reference sequence). The CDR3 covers 14 residues. The ends were cut back, 6 bases at V and 5 bases at J, with 13 bases in the middle. In DNA, the CDR3 is TGTGCCAGCAGCCCCGGGACAAAGAATGAAAAACTGTTTTTT. It is translated as CASSPGTKNEKLFF.

The chain couples TRBV3-1 (or the pseudogene TRBV3-2) to TRBJ1-6; 7 bases match TRBD1. With 3 bases clipped from V and 7 bases from J, the junction kept 9 bases outside the gene matches. This CDR3 is 16 amino acids long. Germline CDR1 reads LGHDT; CDR2 reads YNNKEL (reference sequence). This CDR3 is CASSQHDRASNSPLHF. In DNA, the CDR3 is TGTGCCAGCAGCCAGCACGACAGGGCGAGCAATTCACCCCTCCACTTT.

The chain is built from TRBV7-2 and TRBJ2-7, with D possibly being TRBD1 (6 bases). Germline V gives CDR1 SGHTA, CDR2 FQGNSA. The V end lost 5 bases, the J end lost 7 bases, and 18 bases lay between the germline ends. The CDR3 consists of 14 residues. The CDR3 DNA reads as TGTGCCAGCAGCCATATGACAGGATCCGCGGAGCAGTACTTC. This translates into CASSHMTGSAEQYF.

This sequence joins TRBV19 and TRBJ2-7, with TRBD1 matching 7 bases. J was trimmed by 3 bases and V by 4 bases; bases with no gene match: 6. The CDR3 is 14 amino acids. Germline values: CDR1 LNHDA, CDR2 SQIVND (reference sequence). The CDR3 nucleotides are TGTGCCAGTAGTACGACAGGGTCCGGCTACGAGCAGTACTTC. Its protein is CASSTTGSGYEQYF.

CDR3 DNA sequence: TGTGCCAGCAGTTTGACAGGGGACCAGCCCCAGCATTTT. Translating gives CASSLTGDQPQHF. The V gene is TRBV2, the J gene TRBJ1-5; 8 bases are a match to TRBD1. CDR1 and CDR2 from the germline V gene are SNHLY and FYNNEI. V was pared by 5 bases and J by 7 bases, with 4 bases of the junction left unmatched. The CDR3 is 13 amino acids.

In regard to this clone: Other DNA sequences from this sample encode an identical CDR3 as well. This chain uses TRBV5-1 with TRBJ1-6; weak D call: TRBD1 (6 bases). The ends were cut back, 0 bases at V and 7 bases at J, with 8 bases in the middle. The CDR3 has 14 amino acids. Germline V gives CDR1 SGHRS, CDR2 YFSETQ. The DNA of the CDR3 is TGCGCCAGCAGCTTGGACACAGGGAATTCACCCCTCCACTTT. The encoded protein is CASSLDTGNSPLHF.

The chain employs TRBV9 and TRBJ2-5; unclear D gene. CDR3 length: 14 residues. CDR1 SGDLS and CDR2 YYNGEE come from the germline V gene. Trimming stripped 1 base from V and 2 bases from J, with 9 bases between. The CDR3 reads CASSVIPGQETQYF. CDR3 in DNA: TGTGCCAGCAGCGTAATTCCAGGTCAAGAGACCCAGTACTTC.

This CDR3 reads CASSYQGASTGELFF. As DNA, the CDR3 is TGTGCCAGCAGTTACCAGGGGGCCAGCACCGGGGAGCTGTTTTTT. The chain carries TRBV25-1 and TRBJ2-2; 8 bases agree with TRBD1. V was clipped by 5 bases and J by 4 bases; unmatched bases: 6. Germline values: CDR1 MGHDK, CDR2 SYGVNS. The CDR3 extends over 15 amino acids. Together with reference TRBV25-1 and TRBJ2-2, the CDR3 gives the full variable domain: EADIYQTPRYLVIGTGKKITLECSQTMGHDKMYWYQQDPGMELHLIHYSYGVNSTEKGDLSSESTVSRIRTEHFPLTLESARPSHTSQYLCASSYQGASTGELFFGEGSRLTVL.

The rearrangement links TRBV13 to TRBJ2-5; D might be TRBD2 (6 bases). Germline V gives CDR1 PRHDT, CDR2 FYEKMQ (reference sequence). Deletions cut 0 bases from V and 4 bases from J, with 9 bases between. This CDR3 comprises 14 residues. Here the CDR3 reads CASSLGGGRETQYF. DNA of the CDR3: TGTGCCAGCAGCTTAGGGGGAGGCAGAGAGACCCAGTACTTC. Combining the CDR3 with reference TRBV13 and TRBJ2-5 gives the whole variable domain AAGVIQSPRHLIKEKRETATLKCYPIPRHDTVYWYQQGPGQDPQFLISFYEKMQSDKGSIPDRFSAQQFSDYHSELNMSSLELGDSALYFCASSLGGGRETQYFGPGTRLLVL.

The J gene is TRBJ1-4, the V gene TRBV27; 7 positions agree with TRBD1. The length of the CDR3 is 18 residues. The ends lost 5 bases at V and 3 bases at J; junction bases unmatched: 15. Germline V lookup: CDR1 MNHEY, CDR2 SMNVEV (reference sequence). CDR3 residues: CASSPHQANRGANEKLFF. CDR3 coding DNA: TGTGCCAGCAGTCCCCATCAGGCCAACAGGGGTGCTAATGAAAAACTGTTTTTT.

The V gene is TRBV5-8, the J gene TRBJ2-5; possible D gene TRBD2, 5 bases. V shed 0 bases and J shed 3 bases, with 9 bases lying between them. This CDR3 has 14 amino acids. Germline V lookup: CDR1 SGHTS, CDR2 YDEGEE. The chain's CDR3 is CASSLVRAEETQYF. The CDR3 DNA follows: TGTGCCAGCAGCTTGGTGAGGGCAGAAGAGACCCAGTACTTC.